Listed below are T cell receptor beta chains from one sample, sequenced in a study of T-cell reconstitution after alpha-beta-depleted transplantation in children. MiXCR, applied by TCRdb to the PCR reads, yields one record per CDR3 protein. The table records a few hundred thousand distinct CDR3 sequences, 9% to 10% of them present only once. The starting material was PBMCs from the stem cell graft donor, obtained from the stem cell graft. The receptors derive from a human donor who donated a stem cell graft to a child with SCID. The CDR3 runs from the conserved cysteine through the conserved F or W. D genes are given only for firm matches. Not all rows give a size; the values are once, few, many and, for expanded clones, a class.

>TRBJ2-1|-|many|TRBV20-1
TGCAGTGCTTCGGGGGCCGGGAATGAGCAGTTCTTC
CSASGAGNEQFF
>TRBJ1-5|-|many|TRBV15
TGTGCCACCAGCCGCCTGGGATCGGGCAATCAGCCCCAGCATTTT
CATSRLGSGNQPQHF
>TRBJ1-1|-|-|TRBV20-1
TGCAGTGCTAGTCACGTCACTGAAGCTTTCTTT
CSASHVTEAFF
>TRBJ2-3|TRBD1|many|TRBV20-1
TGCAGTGCTCGGGACAGGACCTTCACAGATACGCAGTATTTT
CSARDRTFTDTQYF
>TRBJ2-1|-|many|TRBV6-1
TGTGCCAGCAGTGACAGCTCCTACAATGAGCAGTTCTTC
CASSDSSYNEQFF
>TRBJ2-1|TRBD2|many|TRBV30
TGTGCCTGGAGTCCCTCGGTTATAGCGGGGGGCGGGAATGAGCAGTTCTTC
CAWSPSVIAGGGNEQFF
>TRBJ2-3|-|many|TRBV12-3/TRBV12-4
TGTGCCAGCGATACTAGGGCAACCGGCAGAATTAGCACAGATACGCAGTATTTT
CASDTRATGRISTDTQYF
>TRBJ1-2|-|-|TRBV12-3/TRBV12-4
TGTGCCAGCAGCCGGGACACCGCGAGCTCCCTCTATGGCTACACCTTC
CASSRDTASSLYGYTF
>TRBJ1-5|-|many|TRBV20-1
TGCAGTGCTAGAGATCTTGGACGTTCCAATCAGCCCCAGCATTTT
CSARDLGRSNQPQHF
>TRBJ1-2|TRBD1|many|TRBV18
TGTGCCAGCTCACCACTTGAGACAGGGAGTGTTGGCTACACCTTC
CASSPLETGSVGYTF
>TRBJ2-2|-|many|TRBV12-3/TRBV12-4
TGTGCCAGCAGTTTAAGTTTAGGGACCGGGGAGCTGTTTTTT
CASSLSLGTGELFF